These 20 T cell receptor beta chains were sequenced from one sample in a study of blood T cell repertoires in COVID-19. Clones were sequenced by immunoSEQ multiplex PCR, and TCRdb holds only the in-frame ones, with some missing. The sample holds roughly 230,000 clones, around 82% seen once. Sequenced sample: PBMCs or T cells enriched from blood (not recorded which). All receptors derive from a man aged 50-60 years who had recovered from COVID-19.

CDR3 loop: CASRSKQPNEKLFF. CDR3 sequence (DNA): TGTGCCAGCAGGTCGAAACAGCCTAATGAAAAACTGTTTTTT. The genes are TRBV2 and TRBJ1-4; D remains unclear. Trimming pared 6 bases from V and 3 bases from J, leaving 11 bases between. This CDR3 has 14 residues. The germline V gene has CDR1 SNHLY and CDR2 FYNNEI.

The table lists this clone with a few counts. V is TRBV2 and J is TRBJ1-3; 7 bases are a match to TRBD1. This CDR3 is built from 19 residues. CDR1 and CDR2 (germline): SNHLY, FYNNEI. V trimming: 5 bases; J trimming: 0 bases; junction bases outside the gene matches: 16. This CDR3 is CASSLGQHAQLSSGNTIYF. CDR3 bases: TGTGCCAGCAGTTTGGGACAGCACGCCCAACTTAGCTCTGGAAACACCATATATTTT.

The J gene is TRBJ2-1, the V gene TRBV29-1; maybe TRBD2 (5 bases). V lost 5 bases and J 5 bases, leaving 13 bases between the germline ends. CDR1 is SQVTM and CDR2 is ANQGSEA in the germline V gene. The CDR3 covers 13 residues. CDR3: CSVSLDSNNEQFF. The DNA of the CDR3 is TGCAGCGTTTCCCTGGACTCAAACAATGAGCAGTTCTTC.

The chain recombines TRBV29-1 with TRBJ1-1; 7 bases fit TRBD1. The CDR3 has 14 residues. J was trimmed by 10 bases and V by 0 bases; bases with no gene match: 11. From germline, CDR1 is SQVTM and CDR2 ANQGSEA. The DNA of the CDR3 is TGCAGCGTTGAAGAGGCGAGAGGGGGCGCCGGAGCTTTCTTT. Translating gives CSVEEARGGAGAFF.

The gene calls are TRBV5-1 and TRBJ2-6, with TRBD1 identical over 7 bases. The CDR3 extends over 18 amino acids. The V gene's germline CDR1 is SGHRS and CDR2 YFSETQ. V shed 7 bases and J 2 bases; nucleotides not matched to a gene: 15. The DNA of the CDR3 is TGCGCCAGCGGGTACACGAGGGACAGTTCCACTGGGGCCAACGTCCTGACTTTC. Protein sequence: CASGYTRDSSTGANVLTF.

The chain combines TRBV6-1 with TRBJ1-2; 8 bases map to TRBD1. Germline loops: CDR1 MNHNS, CDR2 SASEGT. The CDR3 consists of 15 residues. V dropped 2 bases and J dropped 4; count of bases not matched to a gene: 6. The DNA for the CDR3 is TGTGCCAGCAGTGAATTTGACAGGGGAGCCTATGGCTACACCTTC. As protein: CASSEFDRGAYGYTF.

CDR3 loop: CATSVPGEQETQYF. CDR3 DNA sequence: TGTGCCACCAGTGTACCGGGGGAGCAAGAGACCCAGTACTTC. The V and J genes are TRBV24-1 and TRBJ2-5; perhaps TRBD2 as D (6 bases). This CDR3 contains 14 residues. Germline V CDR1 and CDR2: KGHDR, SFDVKD. V lost 5 bases, J lost 2 bases, and 11 bases lay in between.

The chain couples TRBV5-1 to TRBJ1-1; D may be TRBD1 (6 bases). The ends were cut back, 0 bases at V and 3 bases at J, with 15 bases in the middle. The V gene's germline CDR1 is SGHRS and CDR2 YFSETQ. This CDR3 has 16 residues. The chain's CDR3 is CASSLAKGVKDTEAFF. The CDR3 coding sequence is TGCGCCAGCAGCTTGGCCAAGGGGGTAAAAGACACTGAAGCTTTCTTT. The full variable domain, with the rest looked up from reference TRBV5-1 and TRBJ1-1, is KAGVTQTPRYLIKTRGQQVTLSCSPISGHRSVSWYQQTPGQGLQFLFEYFSETQRNKGNFPGRFSGRQFSNSRSEMNVSTLELGDSALYLCASSLAKGVKDTEAFFGQGTRLTVV.

As DNA, the CDR3 is TGTGCCAGCAGCTTCCTGGAAGGCGGGGAGCAGTACTTC. Translating gives CASSFLEGGEQYF. The chain joins TRBV9 to TRBJ2-7; possible D gene TRBD2, 5 bases. V dropped 4 bases and J dropped 7 bases, with 15 bases sitting between them. This CDR3 region has 13 residues. Germline CDR1 and CDR2: SGDLS and YYNGEE.

The rearrangement joins TRBV27 to TRBJ2-1; 7 bases are shared with TRBD2. There are 13 residues in the CDR3. After removal of 6 bases from V and 12 bases from J, the junction contained 11 bases not matched to a gene. Germline assignment: CDR1 MNHEY and CDR2 SMNVEV (reference sequence). CDR3 region: CASRTISGKVQFF. The CDR3 region has the DNA TGTGCCAGCAGAACCATCAGCGGGAAGGTGCAGTTCTTC.

The chain carries TRBV5-4 and TRBJ1-2; 8 nucleotides align to TRBD1. Trimming cost V 0 bases and J 3 bases; bases outside gene matches: 7. Germline V gene data show CDR1 as SGHNT and CDR2 as YYREEE (reference sequence). The length of the CDR3 is 16 residues. CDR3 residues: CASSLARTGYDYGYTF. For the CDR3, the DNA is TGTGCCAGCAGCTTGGCCAGGACAGGGTATGACTATGGCTACACCTTC.

This sequence joins TRBV9 and TRBJ1-2; perhaps TRBD1 as D (6 bases). This CDR3 is built from 15 residues. CDR1 is SGDLS and CDR2 is YYNGEE in the germline V gene. The V end was cut by 4 bases, the J end by 0 bases, with 13 bases between. The CDR3 nucleotides read TGTGCCAGCAGCCCACACAGGGAAACTAACTATGGCTACACCTTC. Protein product: CASSPHRETNYGYTF.

The rearrangement joins TRBV9 to TRBJ1-2, with D possibly being TRBD1 (5 bases). The CDR3 has 15 amino acids. CDR1 SGDLS and CDR2 YYNGEE come from the germline V gene. Trimming cost V 5 bases and J 7 bases, with 21 bases left between them. The CDR3, as DNA: TGTGCCAGCAGTGCTACCTCGGCCACAGGTGGTGGCTACACCTTC. Protein sequence: CASSATSATGGGYTF.

The CDR3 reads CASSYETGGPFYEQYF. DNA of the CDR3: TGTGCCAGCAGTTACGAGACAGGGGGCCCCTTCTACGAGCAGTACTTC. The chain has TRBV6-5 and TRBJ2-7; the match to TRBD1 covers 10 bases. The CDR3 loop spans 16 amino acids. J gave up 3 bases and V 2 bases, and 7 bases lay outside the gene matches. CDR1 and CDR2 (germline): MNHEY, SVGAGI.

Only a few counts were recorded for this clone. The chain links TRBV9 to TRBJ2-5; the D gene is possibly TRBD2 (6 bases). Germline CDR1 and CDR2: SGDLS and YYNGEE. There are 13 residues in the CDR3. The ends were cut back, 3 bases at V and 5 bases at J, with 11 bases in the middle. CDR3: CASSAGVPETQYF. CDR3 bases: TGTGCCAGCAGCGCGGGAGTACCTGAGACCCAGTACTTC.

The V and J genes are TRBV18 and TRBJ1-1; TRBD1 is a possible D gene (6 bases). This CDR3 region has 13 residues. V lost 3 bases and J 4 bases, leaving 9 bases between the germline ends. CDR1 KGHSH and CDR2 LQKENI come from the germline V gene. CDR3 residues: CASSPDSFTEAFF. CDR3 DNA: TGTGCCAGCTCACCGGACAGTTTCACTGAAGCTTTCTTT.

This sequence joins TRBV30 and TRBJ2-2; D remains ambiguous. The CDR3 is 13 amino acids. Per germline, CDR1 GTSNPN and CDR2 SVGIG (reference sequence). V shed 0 bases and J shed 3 bases, with 5 bases lying between them. The CDR3 DNA reads as TGTGCCTGGAGTGTACAGTACACCGGGGAGCTGTTTTTT. Translating gives CAWSVQYTGELFF. Supplemented by reference TRBV30 and TRBJ2-2, the full variable domain reads SQTIHQWPATLVQPVGSPLSLECTVEGTSNPNLYWYRQAAGRGLQLLFYSVGIGQISSEVPQNLSASRPQDRQFILSSKKLLLSDSGFYLCAWSVQYTGELFFGEGSRLTVL.

CDR3 sequence reads: CAWSEGTDYGYTF. In DNA, the CDR3 is TGTGCCTGGAGTGAAGGGACAGACTATGGCTACACCTTC. The chain uses TRBV30 and TRBJ1-2, with 7 bases matching TRBD1. Germline values: CDR1 GTSNPN, CDR2 SVGIG (reference sequence). The CDR3 is 13 residues long. V was clipped by 1 base and J by 3 bases; unmatched bases: 2.

This chain connects TRBV5-1 to TRBJ2-5, with D perhaps TRBD2 (5 bases). The ends were cut back, 4 bases at V and 1 base at J, with 14 bases in the middle. Germline V gives CDR1 SGHRS, CDR2 YFSETQ. The length of the CDR3 is 15 residues. CDR3 in DNA: TGCGCCAGCAGCGGAGGTGTTGGTCGCCAAGAGACCCAGTACTTC. Residues: CASSGGVGRQETQYF.

This clone has only a few counts. The chain links TRBV11-2 to TRBJ2-5; D may be TRBD1 (5 bases). Per the germline V gene, CDR1 is SGHAT and CDR2 is FQNNGV. CDR3 length: 14 amino acids. V gave up 0 bases and J gave up 5 bases, with 10 bases separating them. CDR3 amino acids: CASSLDQGWETQYF. CDR3 coding DNA: TGTGCCAGCAGCTTAGACCAGGGTTGGGAGACCCAGTACTTC.